The entry below gives a single T cell receptor (beta chain) sequence along with its context. The data belong to a study of T cells in Graves' hyperthyroidism and ophthalmopathy. This CDR3 has 15 residues. Germline CDR1 reads LNHNV; CDR2 reads YYDKDF (reference sequence). V was trimmed by 0 bases and J by 2 bases, leaving 10 bases between them. Template material for amplifying TCR beta CDR3 regions consisted of RNA transcripts. TCR CDR3 regions were first amplified by RT-PCR with HTBI primers. TCRdb redid the calling of the multiplex PCR reads with MiXCR, one entry per CDR3 protein. This table holds about 720,000 distinct CDR3 sequences, over 15% found once.

Sequenced sample: blood. This TCR was recovered from a woman in her fifties or sixties with Graves' hyperthyroidism that later progressed to Graves' ophthalmopathy. The chain joins TRBV15 to TRBJ2-5; D is undetermined. The CDR3 protein is CATSRDMLAQETQYF. The CDR3 DNA reads TGTGCCACCAGCAGAGATATGTTGGCACAAGAGACCCAGTACTTC.